What follows describes a single T cell receptor beta chain. TCRdb's table, derived via immunoSEQ multiplex PCR, lists solely in-frame clones and lacks some. The repertoire includes 75,000 to 90,000 clones, 86% of them detected once, and about 21% sits in the top ten. This sample is part of a study of control samples from healthy donors and cancer patients. This CDR3 is 12 amino acids long. Germline CDR1 MNHEY, CDR2 SVGAGI. The junction had 1 base not matched to a gene; V was cut back by 5 bases and J by 7 bases. The TCR originated in a man aged 30 to 39 in good health. Material for sequencing was blood. The J gene is TRBJ2-1, the V gene TRBV6-5; TRBD2 matches at 8 bases. CDR3 sequence (DNA): TGTGCCAGCAGTAGCGGGGGTAATGAGCAGTTCTTC. Its translation is CASSSGGNEQFF.